The clone carrying this T cell receptor beta chain was found a few times. As yet, its antigen is unknown. A single record per CDR3 protein comes from TCRdb applying MiXCR to the 5' RACE reads. This sample carries about 1.7 million distinct CDR3 sequences, about 32% of them seen once, and the ten largest clones take approximately 0.29%. These data are taken from a study of identical twins. Study results and caveats: Analyses of zero insertions could be partly confounded by invariant MAIT and iNKT cells. Insertion counts were lower in abundant cord blood beta clonotypes, a trend that memory repertoires did not show.

This clonotype was sampled from a newborn girl in good health. Sequencing was carried out using cord blood.

CDR3: CRVSGGAGEQFF. DNA for the CDR3: TGCAGGGTTAGCGGGGGGGCCGGTGAGCAGTTCTTC. The chain couples TRBV20-1 to TRBJ2-1, with 11 bases fitting TRBD2. The germline CDR1 and CDR2 sequences are DFQATT and SNEGSKA (reference sequence). The CDR3 runs to 12 residues.